The rows below give T cell receptor beta chains drawn from one sample of a study of T cell repertoires in cytomegalovirus infection. TCRdb re-called the reads with MiXCR, one entry per CDR3 protein. Here the sample spans around 450,000 distinct CDR3 sequences, about 11% being singletons. The sequenced material came from PBMCs. The receptors originated from a human donor in good health (CMV status not recorded). Some clones in this sample may be carry-over from other donors' samples. Both conserved end residues are trimmed from each CDR3.

>TRBJ2-1|TRBV20-1
SARGPSGSLGGNEQF
>TRBJ2-5|TRBV12-3/TRBV12-4
ASSPATGDETQY
>TRBJ2-2|TRBV5-1
ASSNWGPNTGELF
>TRBJ1-5|TRBV2
ASSSDRGEPQH
>TRBJ2-7|TRBV7-8
ASSLFRGQGGYEQY
>TRBJ2-3|TRBV23-1
ASSHSGQFTDTQY
>TRBJ2-1|TRBV9
ASSPSSGSDYNEQF
>TRBJ2-7|TRBV11-2
ASSPREDRGYEQY
>TRBJ1-3|TRBV15
ATSRVTGSGNTIY
>TRBJ1-1|TRBV7-9
ASSLGQGAATEAF
>TRBJ2-1|TRBV6-5
ASSYSLAGGFEQF
>TRBJ1-2|TRBV27
ASQHAGTGGTYGYT
>TRBJ2-7|TRBV10-2
ASSETYTRDSRYEQY
>TRBJ1-2|TRBV28
ASTSVDYGYT
>TRBJ2-7|TRBV6-1
ASSEVGPYEQY
>TRBJ2-1|TRBV5-1
ASSLLLTGSSYNEQF
>TRBJ2-3|TRBV29-1
SVPPGWGTDTQY
>TRBJ2-7|TRBV20-1
SAAPQVYEQY
>TRBJ2-7|TRBV5-1
ASSFTRPYEQY
>TRBJ2-2|TRBV20-1
SALGESGRAGGTGELF
>TRBJ2-5|TRBV20-1
SARGGLAGERGETQY
>TRBJ1-5|TRBV12-3/TRBV12-4
ASKGGGNQPQH
>TRBJ2-7|TRBV4-2
ASSQEWASGLSFYEQY
>TRBJ2-2|TRBV7-2
ASSSYQNTGELF
>TRBJ1-6|TRBV12-3/TRBV12-4
ASSLGGTGVSPLH
>TRBJ1-2|TRBV12-3/TRBV12-4
ASTRTGNNYGYT
>TRBJ1-1|TRBV7-3
ASSEGQGRNTEAF
>TRBJ1-5|TRBV4-1
ASSLMDGKPQH
>TRBJ2-1|TRBV4-2
ASSQEVLAGDINEQF
>TRBJ2-3|TRBV19
ASSILGAGPDTQY
>TRBJ1-1|TRBV29-1
SALGRSTEAF
>TRBJ1-1|TRBV5-4
ASRGDRPTEAF
>TRBJ1-1|TRBV18
ASSPGTEFTEAF
>TRBJ2-7|TRBV3-1
ASSQSAEQY